The TCR beta chain under discussion was sequenced for a study of T cell changes during pregnancy in multiple sclerosis. Only in-frame clones appear in the TCRdb table, and some are missing; sequencing was by immunoSEQ multiplex PCR. This table holds approximately 66,000 clones, 85% to 95% found once. The TCR sequence derives from a female donor in good health, enrolled as a control in a pregnancy study. The sequencing used peripheral blood, collected in the third trimester of pregnancy.

CDR3 amino acids: CASSIVDSKAFF. In DNA form, the CDR3 reads TGTGCCAGTAGTATCGTGGACAGTAAAGCTTTCTTT. This rearrangement joins TRBV19 to TRBJ1-1; perhaps TRBD1 as D (6 bases). The CDR3 is 12 amino acids. In germline, CDR1 is LNHDA, CDR2 SQIVND (reference sequence). V was trimmed by 3 bases and J by 9 bases, leaving 11 bases between them. Variable domain in full (rest from reference TRBV19 and TRBJ1-1): DGGITQSPKYLFRKEGQNVTLSCEQNLNHDAMYWYRQDPGQGLRLIYYSQIVNDFQKGDIAEGYSVSREKKESFPLTVTSAQKNPTAFYLCASSIVDSKAFFGQGTRLTVV.